The entry below gives a single TCR beta chain sequence along with its context. The source of the sample is a study of blood T cell repertoires in COVID-19. Study-wide background: Samples taken during acute and convalescent COVID-19 were collected in the United States, Italy and Spain. PBMCs, B-cell-depleted T cells, or T cells provided the cDNA or gDNA that made up the material.

Trimming cost V 2 bases and J 5 bases; bases outside gene matches: 5. The CDR3 length is 14 residues. Germline CDR1 and CDR2: GTSNPN and SVGIG (reference sequence). Authors' analysis steps: Reference gene primers were amplified, and this amplification served to estimate nucleated cell counts. Some clones are missing from TCRdb's copy, which holds only in-frame ones; the method was immunoSEQ multiplex PCR. V, J and clone size are taken as reported in that table, and D and trimming were inferred from the DNA itself. Altogether 65,000 to 90,000 clones are present, 75% to 90% being singletons, with the ten largest covering approximately 2.9%.

The sample comprised peripheral blood. The chain is built from TRBV30 and TRBJ2-2, with 7 bases matching TRBD1. This clonotype was sampled from a woman aged 45-59 years with active or convalescent COVID-19. The CDR3: CAWSSAGGTGELFF. CDR3 DNA: TGTGCCTGGAGTTCGGCAGGGGGTACCGGGGAGCTGTTTTTT.